This T cell receptor beta chain comes out of a study of read filtering for tumor transcriptome and immune sequencing. Across the study: By R-ISS, stages I, II and III held approximately 8, 16 and 7 patients. TCR-mapped reads were about 3.5 to 10.27 million with IR-seq versus about 75 to 1,400 with RNA-seq.

This CDR3 spans 13 amino acids. Trimming took 1 base from V and 4 from J, leaving 6 bases between them. CDR1 is SGHDT and CDR2 is YYEEEE in the germline V gene. Study-wide points: Without single-read clonotypes, shared clonotype proportions correlated more between IR-seq and RNA-seq.

Molecular barcoded adaptors covering alpha/delta and beta/gamma chains were used on roughly 400 ng RNA. TCRdb called the reads again in MiXCR, with one record for every CDR3 protein. The sample holds around 140,000 distinct CDR3 sequences, 13% seen once. In this sample, this clonotype turned up many times. Its target is not known. Bone marrow was sampled from every patient at the time of active disease. Sequencing input: a population of CD138-negative cells sorted from bone marrow. The origin of this receptor is a donor at least 40 years old with multiple myeloma. The genes are TRBV5-6 and TRBJ1-5; D ambiguous. The CDR3 reads CASSLLGNQPQHF. The DNA for the CDR3 is TGTGCCAGCAGCTTGTTGGGGAATCAGCCCCAGCATTTT.